One and the same sample provided the 22 T cell receptor beta chains below, sequenced in a study of T cells after yellow fever vaccination. TCRdb fed the 5' RACE reads into MiXCR, producing one record per CDR3 protein. The top ten hold approximately 3.3% of the sample, which has a few hundred thousand distinct CDR3 sequences, around 8.6% seen once. The input for sequencing was CD4+ T cells sorted from PBMCs, taken 5 days after the yellow fever booster vaccination. Source of these receptors: a man aged 18-30 years who received the YFV17D yellow fever vaccine.

This clonotype was counted at least ten times. The chain is built from TRBV30 and TRBJ1-2, with D possibly being TRBD1 (6 bases). This CDR3 region has 14 residues. V gave up 7 bases and J gave up 5 bases, with 20 bases separating them. Germline V CDR1 and CDR2: GTSNPN, SVGIG (reference sequence). The CDR3 sequence is CASLGGPLVYGYTF. CDR3 DNA: TGTGCCTCCTTAGGGGGACCGCTCGTATATGGCTACACCTTC.

The V gene is TRBV6-2 or TRBV6-3, the J gene TRBJ2-1; the match to TRBD2 covers 13 bases. Losses at the gene ends were 5 bases for V and 8 bases for J; bases not matched to a gene: 9. The CDR3 totals 16 residues. CDR1 MNHEY and CDR2 SVGEGT come from the germline V gene. The chain's CDR3 is CASSPSTSGGSDEQFF. The CDR3 region has the DNA TGTGCCAGCAGTCCCTCGACTAGCGGGGGGAGTGATGAGCAGTTCTTC.

A note on this clonotype: One end of the junction does not line up with germline, which may come from a read error. For the CDR3, the DNA is TGTACCAGCAGCGTAGGTGTTGGTACGCAGTATTTT. It translates to CTSSVGVGTQYF. The rearrangement uses TRBV7-3 and TRBJ2-3; D is unclear. Germline V gene sequence: CDR1 SGHTA, CDR2 FQGTGA. This CDR3 contains 12 residues.

The V call is TRBV4-1, the J call TRBJ1-2; D remains ambiguous. Germline loops: CDR1 MGHRA, CDR2 YSYEKL. Trimming left V 4 bases short and J 2 bases short, with 11 bases between. The CDR3 extends over 14 amino acids. The CDR3 spells CASSPGVRNYGYTF. CDR3 nucleotides: TGCGCCAGCAGCCCCGGGGTACGGAACTATGGCTACACCTTC.

This clonotype appeared many times. The rearrangement uses TRBV7-2 and TRBJ2-7; D might be TRBD1 (5 bases). The germline V gene has CDR1 SGHTA and CDR2 FQGNSA. V gave up 1 base and J gave up 4 bases, with 8 bases separating them. The CDR3 is made up of 13 amino acids. CDR3 sequence (DNA): TGTGCCAGCAGCTTAGGGTCAGGGTACGAGCAGTACTTC. This translates into CASSLGSGYEQYF. The whole variable domain, filled in from reference TRBV7-2 and TRBJ2-7, reads GAGVSQSPSNKVTEKGKDVELRCDPISGHTALYWYRQSLGQGLEFLIYFQGNSAPDKSGLPSDRFSAERTGGSVSTLTIQRTQQEDSAVYLCASSLGSGYEQYFGPGTRLTVT.

The chain couples TRBV20-1 to TRBJ1-2; no firm D call. Germline V CDR1 and CDR2: DFQATT, SNEGSKA (reference sequence). V lost 1 base and J lost 7, with 22 bases in between. This CDR3 has 16 amino acids. CDR3: CSARGPGGEAARGYTF. The DNA for the CDR3 is TGCAGTGCTAGAGGCCCCGGTGGGGAGGCCGCTCGTGGCTACACCTTC.

The gene calls are TRBV7-9 and TRBJ2-7; tentatively, D is TRBD2 (7 bases). Trimming pared 0 bases from V and 6 bases from J, leaving 9 bases between. The CDR3 has 13 residues. From germline, CDR1 is SEHNR and CDR2 FQNEAQ (reference sequence). CDR3 sequence (DNA): TGTGCCAGCAGCTTAGCGGGAGGGGGCGAGCAGTACGTC. Translation: CASSLAGGGEQYV.

The chain carries TRBV5-1 and TRBJ2-2; D remains ambiguous. This CDR3 is built from 15 residues. In germline, CDR1 is SGHRS, CDR2 YFSETQ. V gave up 5 bases and J gave up 3 bases, with 14 bases separating them. The CDR3 region is CASSWGRTDTGELFF. The DNA of the CDR3 is TGCGCCAGCAGTTGGGGTAGGACCGACACCGGGGAGCTGTTTTTT.

This clonotype occurred a few times. This chain links TRBV5-1 with TRBJ1-1; TRBD1 is a possible D gene (5 bases). CDR1 SGHRS and CDR2 YFSETQ come from the germline V gene. The CDR3 has 15 residues. The V end was cut by 2 bases, the J end by 1 base, with 12 bases between. The CDR3 DNA reads TGCGCCAGCAGCTTTATAGGACAAGCGAACACTGAAGCTTTCTTT. It codes for CASSFIGQANTEAFF.

This clonotype has more than one count but fewer than ten. V gene TRBV7-2 combines with J gene TRBJ2-2, with D possibly called TRBD1 or TRBD2 (5 bases each). The CDR3 has 14 amino acids. Germline CDR1 SGHTA, CDR2 FQGNSA. Trimming took 5 bases from V and 1 from J, leaving 8 bases between them. CDR3 residues: CASSRDGNTGELFF. The CDR3 DNA is TGTGCCAGCAGCCGGGACGGGAACACCGGGGAGCTGTTTTTT.

In its sample, this clonotype was seen many times. The chain couples TRBV10-3 to TRBJ1-5; possibly TRBD1 for D (5 bases). The CDR3 consists of 13 residues. Trimming took 6 bases from V and 1 from J, leaving 7 bases between them. Per germline, CDR1 ENHRY and CDR2 SYGVKD. The CDR3, as DNA: TGTGCCATCAGAGGACAAAGCAATCAGCCCCAGCATTTT. Its protein is CAIRGQSNQPQHF.

This clonotype was seen only a few times. This chain connects TRBV4-2 to TRBJ2-1, with 7 bases matching TRBD1. CDR1 is LGHNA and CDR2 is YNFKEQ in the germline V gene. V shed 5 bases and J 3 bases; nucleotides not matched to a gene: 4. This CDR3 spans 14 amino acids. CDR3 protein: CASSFRTGYNEQFF. The CDR3 region has the DNA TGTGCCAGCAGCTTTAGGACAGGCTACAATGAGCAGTTCTTC.

The rearrangement joins TRBV6-2 or TRBV6-3 to TRBJ1-1, with a weak D call TRBD1 (5 bases). Germline-derived CDR1 and CDR2 are MNHEY and SVGEGT. Trimming cost V 5 bases and J 7 bases, with 14 bases left between them. This CDR3 contains 13 residues. The DNA of the CDR3 is TGTGCCAGCAGTCACAGGAGGGAAGGTGAAGCTTTCTTT. Translation: CASSHRREGEAFF.

The rearrangement uses TRBV6-6 and TRBJ2-4; 12 nucleotides line up with TRBD2. Looked up from germline, CDR1 is MNHNY and CDR2 is SVGAGI (reference sequence). V shed 4 bases, J shed 1 base, and the junction held 8 bases outside the gene matches. The CDR3 has 18 residues. The CDR3 reads CASSSPSGGVFAKNIQYF. The CDR3 DNA follows: TGTGCCAGCAGTTCCCCTAGCGGGGGGGTTTTCGCCAAAAACATTCAGTACTTC.

This clonotype was seen more than once but under ten times. V gene TRBV11-3 combines with J gene TRBJ2-3, with D unclear. This CDR3 spans 14 amino acids. The V end was cut by 5 bases, the J end by 6 bases, with 15 bases between. CDR1 and CDR2 (germline): SGHNT, YENEEA. CDR3 sequence (DNA): TGTGCCAGCAGCGGGCGGCGGCCCTCGGATACGCAGTATTTT. Protein product: CASSGRRPSDTQYF.

This clonotype was counted only a few times. The V and J genes are TRBV29-1 and TRBJ2-1; 7 bases align to TRBD2. The CDR3 is made up of 15 amino acids. CDR1 SQVTM and CDR2 ANQGSEA come from the germline V gene. V trimming: 6 bases; J trimming: 3 bases; junction bases outside the gene matches: 11. For the CDR3, the DNA is TGCAGCGTCACGATGGGGGGGGATATCTACAATGAGCAGTTCTTC. Protein: CSVTMGGDIYNEQFF.

The chain carries TRBV7-8 and TRBJ2-7, with D perhaps matching TRBD1 (6 bases). V lost 4 bases to trimming and J lost 4 bases, with 11 bases between them. The CDR3 spans 13 residues. From germline, CDR1 is SGHVS and CDR2 FQNEAQ. The CDR3: CASSSTRGYEQYV. CDR3 nucleotide sequence: TGTGCCAGCAGCTCCACCAGGGGATACGAGCAGTACGTC.

This clonotype was found a few times. This chain joins TRBV5-1 and TRBJ2-1; a possible D gene is TRBD2 (5 bases). The length of the CDR3 is 12 residues. Germline V gene lookup returns CDR1 SGHRS and CDR2 YFSETQ. Trimming left V 5 bases short and J 9 bases short, with 12 bases between. CDR3 sequence: CASRSGSVEQFF. In DNA, the CDR3 is TGCGCCAGCAGGTCGGGGTCGGTTGAGCAGTTCTTC.

This chain uses TRBV18 with TRBJ2-7, with 13 bases aligning to TRBD2. The CDR3 has 15 amino acids. The V and J ends lost 3 bases and 4 bases, in that order; junction bases with no gene match: 3. The germline gives CDR1 KGHSH, CDR2 LQKENI. Here the CDR3 DNA reads TGTGCCAGCTCACCCGGACTAGCGGGGGCATACGAGCAGTACTTC. Protein: CASSPGLAGAYEQYF.

There are a few counts of this clonotype. The chain joins TRBV12-3 or TRBV12-4 to TRBJ1-1; the D is unclear. The CDR3 loop spans 13 amino acids. With 3 bases removed from V and 10 bases from J, the gap between germline ends came to 15 bases. CDR3 coding DNA: TGTGCCAGCAGTTTTACGGGCGTCGAGGGAGCTTTCTTT. It translates to CASSFTGVEGAFF.

This clonotype was counted a few times. This chain links TRBV6-5 with TRBJ1-6; D gene uncertain. The CDR3 spans 17 residues. CDR1 MNHEY and CDR2 SVGAGI come from the germline V gene. Trimming pared 0 bases from V and 4 bases from J, leaving 13 bases between. CDR3 sequence: CASSYSSKTAYNSPLHF. DNA of the CDR3: TGTGCCAGCAGTTACTCGAGTAAGACGGCTTATAATTCACCCCTCCACTTT.

This clonotype was seen at least ten times. The V and J genes are TRBV12-3 or TRBV12-4 and TRBJ1-5; D is uncertain. With 0 bases removed from V and 4 bases from J, the gap between germline ends came to 4 bases. The CDR3 loop spans 13 amino acids. CDR3 amino acids: CASSLASNQPQHF. As DNA, the CDR3 is TGTGCCAGCAGTTTAGCATCAAATCAGCCCCAGCATTTT.